These T cell receptor beta chains were read from a single sample in a study of T-cell reconstitution after alpha-beta-depleted transplantation in children. TCRdb re-derived calls from the PCR reads in MiXCR, one entry per CDR3 protein. The sample yields about 980,000 distinct CDR3 sequences, around 30% seen once. The specimen was PBMCs, mostly from graft donor cells, collected 360 days after TCRalphabeta/CD19-depleted stem cell transplant. The receptors shown here come from a boy in the first two years of life who had a stem cell transplant for SCID, so the T cells may come from the graft donor. Each CDR3 is given with its conserved first and last residue. D genes are given only for firm matches. Expanded clones are given a class, and other clones once, few, many or no size at all.

d_gene,v_gene,j_gene,abundance,len,CDR3nt,CDR3aa
.,TRBV11-1,TRBJ2-3,.,19,TGTGCCAGCAGTTCTCCTAATCAGCAGGCCCTTTCTAGCACAGATACGCAGTATTTT,CASSSPNQQALSSTDTQYF
.,TRBV29-1,TRBJ2-7,few,15,TGCAGCGTTGAAACGACAGAAGGCAGAGCCTACGAGCAGTACTTC,CSVETTEGRAYEQYF
.,TRBV2,TRBJ2-2,.,14,TGTGCCAGCAGTGTCAACACACCGGCCGGGGAGCTGTTTTTT,CASSVNTPAGELFF
.,TRBV6-6,TRBJ2-7,.,13,TGTGCCTCCCAGAATCCCCCAAACTACGAGCAGTACTTC,CASQNPPNYEQYF
.,TRBV12-3/TRBV12-4,TRBJ1-5,.,15,TGTGCCAGCAGTTTTACCGACAGATCCAATCAGCCCCAGCATTTT,CASSFTDRSNQPQHF
.,TRBV6-5,TRBJ2-5,.,13,TGTGCCAGCAGTTACTACGAGGGGCAGACCCAGTACTTC,CASSYYEGQTQYF
.,TRBV28,TRBJ2-7,few,10,TGTGCCAGCCGAGGACTGAAGCAGTACTTC,CASRGLKQYF
TRBD2,TRBV5-1,TRBJ2-3,many,15,TGTGCCAGCAGTTGGACTAGCGGGGGCACAGATACGCAGTATTTT,CASSWTSGGTDTQYF
.,TRBV29-1,TRBJ2-4,few,13,TGCAGCGCACTTCAGATAGCCAAAAACATTCAGTACTTC,CSALQIAKNIQYF
.,TRBV12-3/TRBV12-4,TRBJ2-1,.,14,TGTGCCAGCAGCCACCGGGACGTCGCCCGGGAGCAGTTCTTC,CASSHRDVAREQFF
.,TRBV20-1,TRBJ2-5,.,13,TGCAGTGCTAGAGATCTACCCCTAAAGACCCAGTACTTC,CSARDLPLKTQYF
.,TRBV10-3,TRBJ2-1,many,17,TGTGCCATCAGTGAGTCCCCATCAAGAGGGGGGGACAATGAGCAGTTCTTC,CAISESPSRGGDNEQFF
TRBD2,TRBV5-1,TRBJ2-7,.,14,TGCGCCAGCAGCCCGGGACTAGCGAAGGACGAGCAGTACTTC,CASSPGLAKDEQYF
.,TRBV6-5,TRBJ1-2,.,13,TGTGCCAGCAGTTACATGGGTATGAATGGCTACACCTTC,CASSYMGMNGYTF
.,TRBV12-3/TRBV12-4,TRBJ1-2,once,14,TGTGCCAGCAGCTCGGGGATTTGGACGTATGGCTACACCTTC,CASSSGIWTYGYTF
.,TRBV6-6,TRBJ2-2,few,11,TGTGCCAGTCATATCACCGGGGAGCTGTTTTTT,CASHITGELFF
TRBD1,TRBV11-2,TRBJ2-7,many,14,TGTGCCAGCAGCTTAGCACAGGGGGCGTACGAGCAGTACTTC,CASSLAQGAYEQYF
.,TRBV7-8,TRBJ2-7,many,12,TGTGCCAGCAGCTCCCAGGCCTACGAGCAGTACTTC,CASSSQAYEQYF
TRBD1,TRBV4-3,TRBJ1-6,.,15,TGCGCCAGCAGCCAAGATAACAGGGGAGGCTCACCCCTCCACTTT,CASSQDNRGGSPLHF
TRBD1,TRBV28,TRBJ2-6,.,17,TGTGCCAGCACTTTACAGGGGCGCAGCTCTGGGGCCAACGTCCTGACTTTC,CASTLQGRSSGANVLTF
TRBD2,TRBV4-1,TRBJ2-3,.,15,TGCGCCAGCAGCCAAGTGTGGCTAGCGGGAGATACGCAGTATTTT,CASSQVWLAGDTQYF
.,TRBV7-6,TRBJ1-1,.,14,TGTGCCAGCAGCTTAGAATCTTGGGGACGCGAAGCTTTCTTT,CASSLESWGREAFF
TRBD2,TRBV2,TRBJ2-1,.,15,TGTGCCAGCAGAGCGGGACTAGGGTCCTACAATGAGCAGTTCTTC,CASRAGLGSYNEQFF